Reported below is one T cell receptor (beta chain). The donors, all of them Caucasian adults, lived in Nashville, Tennessee. The sample belongs to a study of shared clonotypes between healthy human individuals. Sequencing used immunoSEQ multiplex PCR; TCRdb keeps in-frame clones, though not all of them. In the table there are 1.4 million to 1.5 million clones, roughly 95% of which are singletons. Germline CDR1 reads MNHEY; CDR2 reads SMNVEV (reference sequence). The CDR3 sequence is 16 residues long. V was clipped by 7 bases and J by 0 bases; unmatched bases: 8. The sample consisted of naive CD4+ T cells sorted from blood. Subset indicated: CD45RA+ positively selected. The sequence was collected from a man aged 25-40 years in good health. This rearrangement joins TRBV27 to TRBJ2-3, with TRBD2 identical over 9 bases. CDR3 sequence (DNA): TGTGCCAGCATAATTGGACTAGCGAATAGCACAGATACGCAGTATTTT. The encoded protein is CASIIGLANSTDTQYF.